A single sample is the source of the 17 T cell receptor beta chains below, sequenced in a study of Graves' ophthalmopathy and Graves' hyperthyroidism. RNA transcripts were the template, and TCR beta CDR3 regions were amplified from them. HTBI-primed first-round RT-PCR preceded second-round multiplex PCR. TCRdb re-called the multiplex PCR reads with MiXCR, one entry per CDR3 protein. Here the sample spans about 390,000 distinct CDR3 sequences, roughly 15% being singletons. Input material: peripheral blood. These receptors were taken from a woman between 18 and 29 years old with stable Graves' hyperthyroidism.

This clonotype was recorded at least ten times. The rearrangement uses TRBV7-2 and TRBJ1-3, with 9 bases that match TRBD1. Germline CDR1 and CDR2: SGHTA and FQGNSA. With V trimmed by 5 bases and J by 5 bases, 4 bases remained unmatched. This CDR3 is 14 amino acids long. The CDR3 here is CASSLYRGRNTIYF. In nucleotides, the CDR3 is TGTGCCAGCAGCCTATACAGGGGGCGAAACACCATATATTTT. Variable domain in full (rest from reference TRBV7-2 and TRBJ1-3): GAGVSQSPSNKVTEKGKDVELRCDPISGHTALYWYRQSLGQGLEFLIYFQGNSAPDKSGLPSDRFSAERTGGSVSTLTIQRTQQEDSAVYLCASSLYRGRNTIYFGEGSWLTVV.

The chain uses TRBV15 and TRBJ2-5; no clear D. In germline, CDR1 is LNHNV, CDR2 YYDKDF (reference sequence). The CDR3 loop spans 11 amino acids. V was pared by 3 bases and J by 5 bases, with 4 bases between. In DNA form, the CDR3 reads TGTGCCACCAGCAGCTTGGAGACCCAGTACTTC. Encoded protein: CATSSLETQYF.

This clonotype showed up many times. The chain carries TRBV11-3 and TRBJ1-1; TRBD1 matches at 10 bases. CDR1 and CDR2 from the germline V gene are SGHNT and YENEEA. This CDR3 is 15 amino acids long. J lost 2 bases, V lost 2 bases, and 2 bases had no gene match. The CDR3, as DNA: TGTGCCAGCAGCTTACAGACAGGGGGCAACACTGAAGCTTTCTTT. Translated, it gives CASSLQTGGNTEAFF.

This clonotype was detected only a few times. The chain joins TRBV9 to TRBJ2-5; D is undetermined. Deletions cut 4 bases from V and 4 bases from J, with 17 bases between. There are 15 residues in the CDR3. Germline V gene sequence: CDR1 SGDLS, CDR2 YYNGEE. CDR3 nucleotides: TGTGCCAGCAGCCCCCTATCGCGGAACATAGAGACCCAGTACTTC. Translation gives CASSPLSRNIETQYF.

Ten or more counts support this clonotype. The V call is TRBV11-2, the J call TRBJ1-1; weak D call: TRBD1 (5 bases). Trimming removed 0 bases from V and 1 base from J, with 15 bases in between. Per the germline V gene, CDR1 is SGHAT and CDR2 is FQNNGV. The CDR3 contains 17 residues. The CDR3 region has the DNA TGTGCCAGCAGCTTAGATCATCGATGGGGGGAGAACACTGAAGCTTTCTTT. It translates to CASSLDHRWGENTEAFF.

The gene calls are TRBV6-1 and TRBJ1-2; D gene ambiguous. CDR1 and CDR2 from the germline V gene are MNHNS and SASEGT. Trimming pared 6 bases from V and 4 bases from J, leaving 15 bases between. This CDR3 is built from 14 residues. The CDR3 coding sequence is TGTGCCAGCAGCACGGGCGCAGCGAGCTATGGCTACACCTTC. It translates to CASSTGAASYGYTF.

This clonotype was recorded at least ten times. The chain employs TRBV7-8 and TRBJ1-2; 10 bases fit TRBD1. In germline, CDR1 is SGHVS, CDR2 FQNEAQ. The J segment lost 0 bases and the V segment lost 4 bases, leaving 5 bases of the junction unmatched. The CDR3 consists of 16 residues. CDR3 in DNA: TGTGCCAGCAGCTATCTTGGACAGGGGGCTAACTATGGCTACACCTTC. Translation: CASSYLGQGANYGYTF.

Many counts were recorded for this clonotype. The chain carries TRBV10-3 and TRBJ2-7, with 7 positions matching TRBD2. After removal of 3 bases from V and 1 base from J, the junction contained 3 bases not matched to a gene. The CDR3 is 14 residues long. CDR1 is ENHRY and CDR2 is SYGVKD in the germline V gene. CDR3 in amino acids: CAISDRGVSYEQYF. In DNA, the CDR3 is TGTGCCATCAGTGACCGGGGGGTTTCCTACGAGCAGTACTTC.

This clonotype was found many times. The junction departs from the called germline gene at one end, perhaps through a read error. The chain's CDR3 is CASSSHGGRQGTQYF. The DNA of the CDR3 is TGTGCCAGCAGCTCCCACGGGGGGCGGCAAGGGACCCAGTACTTC. This sequence joins TRBV7-6 and TRBJ2-5; D may be TRBD2 (7 bases). The germline V gene has CDR1 SGHVS and CDR2 FNYEAQ. This CDR3 has 15 residues.

This clonotype was counted ten times or more. This chain links TRBV20-1 with TRBJ1-2; no clear D. This CDR3 has 11 residues. In germline, CDR1 is DFQATT, CDR2 SNEGSKA (reference sequence). V lost 3 bases and J lost 3, with 5 bases in between. The chain's CDR3 is CSARDHYGYTF. CDR3 coding DNA: TGCAGTGCTAGGGACCACTATGGCTACACCTTC.

V gene TRBV3-1 combines with J gene TRBJ2-5; D unclear. The CDR3 consists of 13 residues. V lost 0 bases and J 3 bases, leaving 5 bases between the germline ends. Germline V CDR1 and CDR2: LGHDT, YNNKEL (reference sequence). The CDR3 sequence is CASSQEQKETQYF. The CDR3 nucleotides read TGTGCCAGCAGCCAAGAGCAGAAAGAGACCCAGTACTTC.

This clonotype has at least ten counts. This chain links TRBV20-1 with TRBJ2-5; D not resolved. Trimming shortened V by 2 bases and J by 2 bases, and 9 bases separated the two germline ends. From germline, CDR1 is DFQATT and CDR2 SNEGSKA (reference sequence). The CDR3 is 13 amino acids. The CDR3 sequence: CSARQDWQETQYF. The CDR3 region has the DNA TGCAGTGCTAGACAAGACTGGCAAGAGACCCAGTACTTC.

In this sample, this clonotype turned up many times. The chain couples TRBV5-8 to TRBJ1-1; a possible D gene is TRBD1 (5 bases). Trimming took 1 base from V and 5 from J, leaving 12 bases between them. CDR1 SGHTS and CDR2 YDEGEE come from the germline V gene. The CDR3 has 14 amino acids. This CDR3 is CASSLWGAWTEAFF. CDR3 DNA sequence: TGTGCCAGCAGCTTGTGGGGCGCCTGGACTGAAGCTTTCTTT.

The table lists this clonotype with many counts. V gene TRBV19 combines with J gene TRBJ2-7; D gene uncertain. The V end lost 2 bases, the J end lost 0 bases, and 11 bases lay between the germline ends. The germline CDR1 and CDR2 sequences are LNHDA and SQIVND (reference sequence). This CDR3 spans 15 amino acids. Here the CDR3 reads CASSISGRSSYEQYF. The CDR3 bases are TGTGCCAGTAGTATATCAGGCAGGAGCTCCTACGAGCAGTACTTC.

This clonotype was found many times. This chain connects TRBV5-1 to TRBJ1-1; D possibly corresponds to TRBD1 (6 bases). Looked up from germline, CDR1 is SGHRS and CDR2 is YFSETQ. V was shortened by 4 bases and J by 3 bases, with 19 bases between the two germline ends. The CDR3 runs 16 residues. The CDR3 loop is CASSRLMQGTHTEAFF. CDR3 sequence (DNA): TGCGCCAGCAGCCGACTTATGCAGGGGACGCACACTGAAGCTTTCTTT.

This clonotype was recorded many times. The chain employs TRBV2 and TRBJ1-1, with D perhaps matching TRBD1 (6 bases). The CDR3 consists of 14 residues. The ends were cut back, 6 bases at V and 7 bases at J, with 18 bases in the middle. Germline V CDR1 and CDR2: SNHLY, FYNNEI. The CDR3 region is CASRGDILNGEAFF. The CDR3 nucleotides read TGTGCCAGCAGGGGGGACATTCTCAATGGTGAAGCTTTCTTT.

The chain has TRBV18 and TRBJ2-7, with a possible D match to TRBD1 (6 bases). The germline V gene has CDR1 KGHSH and CDR2 LQKENI. The CDR3 extends over 15 amino acids. Trimming removed 3 bases at V and 1 base at J, with 13 bases between. The CDR3, as DNA: TGTGCCAGCTCACCGGACAGACCTCCGTCCTACGAGCAGTACTTC. It specifies CASSPDRPPSYEQYF.